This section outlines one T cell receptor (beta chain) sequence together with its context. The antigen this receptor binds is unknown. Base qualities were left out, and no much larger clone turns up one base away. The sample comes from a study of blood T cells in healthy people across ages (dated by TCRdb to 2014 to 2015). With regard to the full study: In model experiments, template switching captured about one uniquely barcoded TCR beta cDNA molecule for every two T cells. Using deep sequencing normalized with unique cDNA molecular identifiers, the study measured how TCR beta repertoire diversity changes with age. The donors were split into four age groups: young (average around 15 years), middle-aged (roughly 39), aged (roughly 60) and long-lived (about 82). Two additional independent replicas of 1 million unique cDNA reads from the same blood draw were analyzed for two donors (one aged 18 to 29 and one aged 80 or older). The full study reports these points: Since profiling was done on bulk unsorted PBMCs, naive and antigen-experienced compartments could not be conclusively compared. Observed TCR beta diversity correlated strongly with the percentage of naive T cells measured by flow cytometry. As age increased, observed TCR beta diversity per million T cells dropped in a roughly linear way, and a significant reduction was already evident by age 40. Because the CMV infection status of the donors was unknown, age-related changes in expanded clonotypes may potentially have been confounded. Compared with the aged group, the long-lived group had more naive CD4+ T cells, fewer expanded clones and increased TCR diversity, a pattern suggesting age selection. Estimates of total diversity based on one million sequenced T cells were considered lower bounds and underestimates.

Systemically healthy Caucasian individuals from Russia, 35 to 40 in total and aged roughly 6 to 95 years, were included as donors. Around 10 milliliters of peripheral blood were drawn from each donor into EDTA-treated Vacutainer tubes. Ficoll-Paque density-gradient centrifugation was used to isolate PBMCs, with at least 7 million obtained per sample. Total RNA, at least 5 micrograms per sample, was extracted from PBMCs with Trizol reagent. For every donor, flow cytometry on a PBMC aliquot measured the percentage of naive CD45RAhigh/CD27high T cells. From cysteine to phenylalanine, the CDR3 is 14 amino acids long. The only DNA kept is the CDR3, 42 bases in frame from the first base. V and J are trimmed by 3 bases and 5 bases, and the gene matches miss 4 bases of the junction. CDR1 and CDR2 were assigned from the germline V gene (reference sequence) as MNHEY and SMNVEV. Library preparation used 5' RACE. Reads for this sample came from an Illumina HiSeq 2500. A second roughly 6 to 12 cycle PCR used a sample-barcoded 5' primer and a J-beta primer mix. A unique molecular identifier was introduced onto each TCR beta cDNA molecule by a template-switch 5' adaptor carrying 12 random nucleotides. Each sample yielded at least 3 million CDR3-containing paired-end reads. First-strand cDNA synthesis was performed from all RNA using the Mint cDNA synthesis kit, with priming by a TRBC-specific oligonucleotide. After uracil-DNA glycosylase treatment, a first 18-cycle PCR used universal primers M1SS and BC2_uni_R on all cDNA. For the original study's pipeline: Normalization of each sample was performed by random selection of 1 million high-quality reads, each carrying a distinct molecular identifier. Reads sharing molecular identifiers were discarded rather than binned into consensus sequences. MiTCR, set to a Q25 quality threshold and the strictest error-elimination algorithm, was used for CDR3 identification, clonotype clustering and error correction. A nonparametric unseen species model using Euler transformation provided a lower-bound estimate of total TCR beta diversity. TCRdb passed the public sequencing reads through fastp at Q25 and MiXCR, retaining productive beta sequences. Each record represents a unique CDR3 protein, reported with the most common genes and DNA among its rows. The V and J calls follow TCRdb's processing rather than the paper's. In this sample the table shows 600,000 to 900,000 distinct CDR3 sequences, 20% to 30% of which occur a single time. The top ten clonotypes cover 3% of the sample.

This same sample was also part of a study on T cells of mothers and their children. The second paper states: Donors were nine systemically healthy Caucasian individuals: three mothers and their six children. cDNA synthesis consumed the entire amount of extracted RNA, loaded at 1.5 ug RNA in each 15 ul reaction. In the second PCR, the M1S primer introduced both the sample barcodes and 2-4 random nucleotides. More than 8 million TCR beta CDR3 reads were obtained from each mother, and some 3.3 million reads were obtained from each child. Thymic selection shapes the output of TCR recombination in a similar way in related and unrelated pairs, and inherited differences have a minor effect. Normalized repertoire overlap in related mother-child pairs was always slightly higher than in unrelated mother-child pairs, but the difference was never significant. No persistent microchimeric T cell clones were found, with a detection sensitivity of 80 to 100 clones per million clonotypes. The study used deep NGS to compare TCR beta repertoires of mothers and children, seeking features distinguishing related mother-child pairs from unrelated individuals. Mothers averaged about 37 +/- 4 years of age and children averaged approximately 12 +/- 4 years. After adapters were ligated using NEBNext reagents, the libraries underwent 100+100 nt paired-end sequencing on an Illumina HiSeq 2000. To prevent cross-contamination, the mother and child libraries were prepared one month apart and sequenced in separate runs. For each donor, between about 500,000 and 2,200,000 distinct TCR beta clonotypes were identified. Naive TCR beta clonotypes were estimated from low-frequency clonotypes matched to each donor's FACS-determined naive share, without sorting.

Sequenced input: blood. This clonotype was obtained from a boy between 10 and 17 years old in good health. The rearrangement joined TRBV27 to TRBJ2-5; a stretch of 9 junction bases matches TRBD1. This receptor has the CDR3 CASSFLGQGETQYF. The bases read TGTGCCAGCAGTTTCCTAGGACAGGGGGAGACCCAGTACTTC.